Given below is one T cell receptor beta chain in context. The specificity of this receptor is unknown. Within one base of it there is no much larger clone, and no base qualities were kept. This sample is drawn from a study of shared T cell receptors in the human thymus (dated by TCRdb to the early 2020s). At the level of the whole study: The study examined how self-reactive, shared T-cell receptor alpha chains are generated in the human thymus.

The germline V gene (reference sequence) supplies CDR1 LNHDA and CDR2 SQIVND. There are 11 amino acids in the CDR3, from cysteine to phenylalanine inclusive. Just the 33-base CDR3 DNA is kept, in frame starting at base 1. V is pared back by 10 bases and J by 6 bases, with 13 bases lying between the germline termini. Library construction relied on the immunoSEQ multiplex PCR assay. Here the immuneACCESS table is served through TCRdb, limited to in-frame sequences with V and J called. Missing clones are a known gap in these copies; in checked studies unresolved V genes cover under half, and the rest lacks a known reason. The sample records 450,000 to 650,000 clones, around three quarters of which are singletons. The top ten clones comprise roughly 0.013% of the sample. The sample was also reused in another study, on human thymus T cells. The second study's paper adds: The donors were immunologically healthy infants in Finland who had open corrective cardiac surgery for congenital heart defects. Thymus tissue was collected as surgical resects that were removed during corrective cardiac surgery. Both the thymic and the peripheral blood repertoires appeared to show biased V and J gene segment usage. The related research found that thymic TCR repertoires overlapped highly between unrelated individuals. The study characterized TCR alpha and beta repertoires from about 8 infant thymus samples and four related peripheral blood samples. The cohort included over five male and a couple of female infants, with donor ages spanning 7 to 244 days. Thymocytes were released mechanically from tissue and stored at -70 °C as pellets of roughly 9-31 million cells. A QIAsymphony instrument was used to extract genomic DNA from frozen cell pellets. Using the immunoSEQ multiplex PCR assay, the TCRB and TCRAD loci were amplified from a standardized quantity of quality-controlled genomic DNA. The V(D)J region was spanned by amplicons of a length sufficient to cover the CDR3 and to identify V and J genes. Through the commercial immunoSEQ service, the amplicons were sequenced on an Illumina platform. Primer bias and sequencing errors were corrected using previously described methods, and TCRAD and TCRB definitions followed the IMGT database. Analysis of the repertoires was done with immunoSEQ Analyzer 3.0 and VDJTools and included basic statistics, V/J segment usage, diversity estimates, rarefaction and pairwise overlap. To estimate diversity, the Chao1, ChaoE, Efron-Thisted, Shannon and inverse Simpson indices were applied, and diversity was also estimated on datasets down-sampled to the smallest sample. For repertoire overlap, CDR3 nucleotide sequence, V gene and J gene had to match strictly, and clustering was done by Jaccard-based multidimensional scaling. On average, thymus samples yielded 810,000 or so unique TCRB clonotypes, whereas blood samples yielded approximately 90,000.

Specimen: thymocytes. The sequence derives from a boy in the first two years of life with a congenital heart defect. Donor details come from another sample of the same person, matched by shared clones. The V and J segments used are TRBV19 and TRBJ2-7, with the D gene not confidently named. The base sequence is TGTGCCACTGCGCGGTTCGGCGAGCAGTACTTC. Its translation reads: CATARFGEQYF.